Listed below are T cell receptor beta chains from one sample, sequenced in a study of chemoradiotherapy in HPV16-positive cancers. Assay: immunoSEQ multiplex PCR; the TCRdb copy retains only in-frame clones and omits some. The data hold some 28,000 clones, with more than 75% observed a single time. Sample: blood, taken from a patient who underwent chemoradiotherapy. The origin of the receptors is a human donor with HPV-associated anogenital cancer. CDR3s include the opening cysteine and the closing phenylalanine or tryptophan. The D gene is left open where the match is weak. Size values are once, few and many counts, or a class for expanded clones, and some rows have none.

V	D	J	size	length	DNA	CDR3
TRBV9	NA	TRBJ1-1	NA	13	TGTGCCAGCAGCGTAGGCATTCACACTGAAGCTTTCTTT	CASSVGIHTEAFF
TRBV9	NA	TRBJ2-2	NA	13	TGTGCCAGCAGCCAGTCGAACACCGGGGAGCTGTTTTTT	CASSQSNTGELFF
TRBV29-1	NA	TRBJ1-1	NA	12	TGCAGCGGGACCTCGACGAACACTGAAGCTTTCTTT	CSGTSTNTEAFF
TRBV19	NA	TRBJ2-3	NA	14	TGTGCCAGTAGTTTACGACCAGACACAGATACGCAGTATTTT	CASSLRPDTDTQYF
TRBV5-6	NA	TRBJ1-2	NA	16	TGTGCCAGCAGCTTCGATCGGAGCGCAGTTAACTATGGCTACACCTTC	CASSFDRSAVNYGYTF
TRBV4-2	TRBD1	TRBJ2-1	NA	16	TGTGCCAGCAGCCGAGAGGGGGCTTCGTCCTACAATGAGCAGTTCTTC	CASSREGASSYNEQFF
TRBV7-3	NA	TRBJ1-2	NA	15	TGTGCCAGCAGCTTGGCTCGGGACGCACACTATGGCTACACCTTC	CASSLARDAHYGYTF
TRBV5-8	NA	TRBJ1-1	NA	13	TGTGCCAGCAGCTATTCCGGACAGTTTGAAGCTTTCTTT	CASSYSGQFEAFF
TRBV7-6	TRBD2	TRBJ2-5	NA	17	TGTGCCAGCAGCTTCTCCCTAGCGGGGTCGGCTGGGGAGACCCAGTACTTC	CASSFSLAGSAGETQYF
TRBV30	NA	TRBJ1-1	NA	14	TGTGCCTGGAGTAGTAGGGGGTTCGGCACTGAAGCTTTCTTT	CAWSSRGFGTEAFF
TRBV5-1	TRBD1	TRBJ1-4	NA	14	TGCGCCAGCAGCTTTAACAGGGGCGAAGAAAAACTGTTTTTT	CASSFNRGEEKLFF
TRBV5-1	NA	TRBJ2-5	NA	15	TGCGCCAGCACAGGAGGGACACACGACCAAGAGACCCAGTACTTC	CASTGGTHDQETQYF
TRBV5-4	NA	TRBJ1-2	few	14	TGTGCCAGCAGCTTGGCCGGTCAGGACTATGGCTACACCTTC	CASSLAGQDYGYTF
TRBV19	NA	TRBJ1-1	NA	14	TGTGCCAGTAGGCCCAGGGGAGCAGGCACTGAAGCTTTCTTT	CASRPRGAGTEAFF
TRBV14	NA	TRBJ2-1	NA	15	TGTGCCAGCAGCCAAGGGGGCAATTTCCGGTATGAGCAGTTCTTC	CASSQGGNFRYEQFF
TRBV5-1	TRBD2	TRBJ2-5	NA	16	TGCGCCAGCAGCACACCTAGCGGGGGGGCGCAAGAGACCCAGTACTTC	CASSTPSGGAQETQYF
TRBV19	NA	TRBJ1-5	NA	13	TGTGCCAGTAGATGGACGGTCAATCAGCCCCAGCATTTT	CASRWTVNQPQHF
TRBV13	NA	TRBJ1-2	few	15	TGTGCCAGCAGCTCGGGCCCCAGCCAAGTAGATGGCTACACCTTC	CASSSGPSQVDGYTF
TRBV12-5	NA	TRBJ2-6	once	17	TGTGCTAGTGGTCGGGCGTTAGGGAGCTCTGGGGCCAACGTCCTGACTTTC	CASGRALGSSGANVLTF
TRBV6-6	NA	TRBJ1-5	NA	12	TGTGCCAGCAGTTCCTTACGGCAGCCCCAGCATTTT	CASSSLRQPQHF
TRBV4-2	TRBD1	TRBJ1-2	few	14	TGTGCCAGCAGCCAAGGGGACAGGGACTATGGCTACACCTTC	CASSQGDRDYGYTF
TRBV5-1	NA	TRBJ1-2	once	14	TGCGCCAGCAGCCTGCAGACAGTTAACTATGGCTACACCTTC	CASSLQTVNYGYTF
TRBV19	NA	TRBJ1-2	NA	12	TGTGCCAGTAGCCACTCCGGGGGAGGCTACACCTTC	CASSHSGGGYTF
TRBV5-1	NA	TRBJ1-1	once	14	TGCGCCAGCAGCTTCTCAGGTGGGGACACTGAAGCTTTCTTT	CASSFSGGDTEAFF
TRBV19	NA	TRBJ1-5	NA	15	TGTGCCAGTAGTTCACAGGGAATTGGCAATCAGCCCCAGCATTTT	CASSSQGIGNQPQHF
TRBV5-6	NA	TRBJ2-1	NA	17	TGTGCCAGCAGCTTGCCCTATACCCTAGAAGCCTACAATGAGCAGTTCTTC	CASSLPYTLEAYNEQFF
TRBV6-1	NA	TRBJ1-2	NA	12	TGTGCCAGCAGTCTGTCAGGGGAAGGCTACACCTTC	CASSLSGEGYTF
TRBV6-5	NA	TRBJ1-6	NA	12	TGTGCCAGCACCCAAGGGAGGGAACCCCTCCACTTT	CASTQGREPLHF
TRBV18	TRBD1	TRBJ1-1	NA	19	TGTGCCAGCTCACCACCGGTCTTTTCGGGGGGACAGGGCGGATTTGTCGCTTTCTTT	CASSPPVFSGGQGGFVAFF
TRBV19	NA	TRBJ1-1	few	14	TGTGCCAGTAAGGTTGGCCTCATGAACACTGAAGCTTTCTTT	CASKVGLMNTEAFF
TRBV2	TRBD2	TRBJ2-7	NA	15	TGTGCCAGCAGGGGGATAGCGGGGGGGATCAACGAGCAGTACTTC	CASRGIAGGINEQYF
TRBV7-2	TRBD2	TRBJ2-3	NA	17	TGTGCCAGCAGCTTCCCCGAATCGGGGGGGCGCGGAGATACGCAGTATTTT	CASSFPESGGRGDTQYF
TRBV6-1	TRBD1	TRBJ1-5	NA	14	TGTGCCAGCAGCGCCGACAGGGCCGGGCAGCCCCAGCATTTT	CASSADRAGQPQHF
TRBV18	NA	TRBJ1-5	NA	16	TGTGCCAGCGCCCAAGGTTTTGGGGTTACGAATCAGCCCCAGCATTTT	CASAQGFGVTNQPQHF
TRBV7-9	TRBD2	TRBJ2-3	NA	18	TGTGCCAGCAGCCCAACTAGCGGGGGACATAGAAGCACAGATACGCAGTATTTT	CASSPTSGGHRSTDTQYF
TRBV7-2	NA	TRBJ2-3	NA	13	TGTGCCAGCAGCGGAGGGATAACAGATACGCAGTATTTT	CASSGGITDTQYF
TRBV7-3	TRBD2	TRBJ2-3	NA	15	TGTGCCAGCAGCGCGACTAGCGGGGGGGTAGATACGCAGTATTTT	CASSATSGGVDTQYF
TRBV7-9	NA	TRBJ2-1	NA	12	TGTGCCAGCAGCTTAGGCGGCGGTGAGCAGTTCTTC	CASSLGGGEQFF
TRBV11-2	TRBD1	TRBJ1-5	NA	18	TGTGCCAGCAGCGTTGGACAGGGTGGATCTCTAGGCAATCAGCCCCAGCATTTT	CASSVGQGGSLGNQPQHF
TRBV21-1	NA	TRBJ2-7	NA	15	TGTGCCAGCAGCCTCGGGACAGGGGCCCCCTACGAGCAGTACTTC	CASSLGTGAPYEQYF
TRBV4-1	NA	TRBJ1-1	NA	14	TGCGCCAGCAGCCAAGAAGGGTCGGGGGGTACGGCTTTCTTT	CASSQEGSGGTAFF